This TCR beta chain was sequenced for a study of T-cell memory formation after mild COVID-19. This clonotype was seen more than once but under ten times. What it binds is not known. Trimming pared 6 bases from V and 1 base from J, leaving 15 bases between. The CDR3 covers 15 residues. CDR1 and CDR2 from the germline V gene are MDHEN and SYDVKM. Findings and caveats of the study: The study found contracting CD4+ clones mainly in CM and EM and contracting CD8+ clones in EMRA.

5'RACE with constant-segment primers yielded barcoded, UMI-tagged TCR alpha and TCR beta cDNA libraries. A single record per CDR3 protein comes from TCRdb applying MiXCR to the 5' RACE reads. Of under 250,000 distinct CDR3 sequences listed, over 9.5% are singletons. This clonotype originated in a man in his late teens or twenties who had mild COVID-19 (a few samples of this study predate the infection). Cell type and time point are not known. The specimen sequenced was PBMCs or a T cell subset sorted from them (not recorded which). The V call is TRBV28, the J call TRBJ1-2; tentatively, D is TRBD1 (6 bases). CDR3 nucleotide sequence: TGTGCCAGCAGCTCCCAGGGGAGCCTTAACTATGGCTACACCTTC. This gives the protein CASSSQGSLNYGYTF.